The 32 T cell receptor beta chains below all came from one sample that was sequenced in a study of blood T cell repertoires in COVID-19. Libraries were prepared by immunoSEQ multiplex PCR; TCRdb keeps only in-frame clonotypes and omits some of them. The repertoire has some 51,000 clones, 70% to 90% of them found once; the top ten carry 1% to 1.5%. The sample consisted of peripheral blood. Every receptor here comes from a man in his 60s with acute or convalescent COVID-19.

The chain combines TRBV15 with TRBJ1-4; weak D call: TRBD1 (5 bases). In germline, CDR1 is LNHNV, CDR2 YYDKDF (reference sequence). The CDR3 length is 15 residues. The V and J ends lost 0 bases and 4 bases respectively, with 9 bases between them. Here the CDR3 reads CATSRDTRGNEKLFF. CDR3 bases: TGTGCCACCAGCAGAGATACAAGGGGTAATGAAAAACTGTTTTTT.

V and J are TRBV28 and TRBJ1-2; D gene ambiguous. CDR3 length: 12 amino acids. Germline V gene sequence: CDR1 MDHEN, CDR2 SYDVKM. Trimming pared 3 bases from V and 4 bases from J, leaving 6 bases between. The CDR3 here is CASSFGSYGYTF. CDR3 nucleotides: TGTGCCAGCAGTTTTGGCAGCTATGGCTACACCTTC.

The chain is built from TRBV30 and TRBJ2-1; 9 nucleotides agree with TRBD2. Germline-derived CDR1 and CDR2 are GTSNPN and SVGIG (reference sequence). The ends lost 5 bases at V and 3 bases at J; junction bases unmatched: 5. This CDR3 has 14 residues. CDR3 bases: TGTGCCTGGCGTAGCGGGGGTCTCTACAATGAGCAGTTCTTC. It specifies CAWRSGGLYNEQFF.

The genes are TRBV28 and TRBJ1-1; perhaps TRBD1 as D (5 bases). CDR1 MDHEN and CDR2 SYDVKM come from the germline V gene. Between the trimmed V and J ends, which lost 3 bases and 4 bases, there was a span of 21 bases. The CDR3 spans 17 residues. DNA for the CDR3: TGTGCCAGCAGTTTTTTACCGGGGAGGGGTCGCGGCACTGAAGCTTTCTTT. Its translation: CASSFLPGRGRGTEAFF.

The V gene is TRBV6-6, the J gene TRBJ2-7; D gene unclear. This CDR3 comprises 15 residues. CDR1 is MNHNY and CDR2 is SVGAGI in the germline V gene (reference sequence). With 4 bases removed from V and 3 bases from J, the gap between germline ends came to 16 bases. Written as DNA, the CDR3 is TGTGCCAGCAGTTCCCCTTCAGGTTTTCGCTACGAGCAGTACTTC. It codes for CASSSPSGFRYEQYF.

This chain connects TRBV4-3 to TRBJ1-2; TRBD1 agrees at 8 bases. Germline V gene sequence: CDR1 LGHNA, CDR2 YSLEER. This CDR3 spans 17 amino acids. The ends lost 1 base at V and 4 bases at J; junction bases unmatched: 11. CDR3 residues: CASSQAHRQGSIYGYTF. The CDR3 DNA reads TGCGCCAGCAGCCAAGCCCATCGACAGGGGTCGATCTATGGCTACACCTTC.

A note on this clone: The sample has other DNA sequences that encode this CDR3 too. The chain carries TRBV6-1 and TRBJ2-7; weak D call: TRBD1 (5 bases). Trimming took 3 bases from V and 1 from J, leaving 7 bases between them. This CDR3 contains 13 residues. From germline, CDR1 is MNHNS and CDR2 SASEGT. CDR3 protein: CASSEQGSYEQYF. For the CDR3, the DNA is TGTGCCAGCAGTGAGCAGGGTTCCTACGAGCAGTACTTC.

The V call is TRBV13, the J call TRBJ2-6, with D tentatively TRBD1 (6 bases). V lost 2 bases to trimming and J lost 0 bases, with 14 bases between them. Germline V gives CDR1 PRHDT, CDR2 FYEKMQ (reference sequence). This CDR3 contains 18 residues. CDR3 amino acids: CASSLFPGALSGANVLTF. Written as DNA, the CDR3 is TGTGCCAGCAGCTTATTCCCAGGGGCTCTCTCTGGGGCCAACGTCCTGACTTTC.

The rearrangement joins TRBV29-1 to TRBJ1-5, with D perhaps matching TRBD1 (5 bases). Germline V gene sequence: CDR1 SQVTM, CDR2 ANQGSEA. This CDR3 spans 14 amino acids. Trimming took 5 bases from V and 1 from J, leaving 12 bases between them. The DNA for the CDR3 is TGCAGCGTTCGGGTACCAGGGAGCAATCAGCCCCAGCATTTT. This gives the protein CSVRVPGSNQPQHF.

The chain carries TRBV5-1 and TRBJ2-3, with 7 bases identical to TRBD1. Germline-derived CDR1 and CDR2 are SGHRS and YFSETQ. After removal of 0 bases from V and 4 bases from J, the junction contained 14 bases not matched to a gene. The CDR3 is made up of 18 amino acids. The CDR3 coding sequence is TGCGCCAGCAGCTTGGTATTGTCGACAGGGATATCGTCAGATACGCAGTATTTT. It encodes CASSLVLSTGISSDTQYF.

The chain recombines TRBV6-2 or TRBV6-3 with TRBJ1-5; TRBD1 agrees at 8 bases. Germline values: CDR1 MNHEY, CDR2 SVGEGT. The CDR3 runs to 17 residues. V lost 2 bases and J lost 7; bases outside the gene matches: 13. CDR3 residues: CASSYLPGTGELQPQHF. Written as DNA, the CDR3 is TGTGCCAGCAGTTACCTGCCGGGGACAGGTGAATTACAGCCCCAGCATTTT.

This rearrangement joins TRBV6-6 to TRBJ1-4; D is possibly TRBD1 (6 bases). Trimming removed 5 bases at V and 8 bases at J, with 9 bases between. Germline V gene sequence: CDR1 MNHNY, CDR2 SVGAGI (reference sequence). The CDR3 totals 12 residues. The DNA for the CDR3 is TGTGCCAGCAGTGGACAGTCCGAAAAACTGTTTTTT. Its protein is CASSGQSEKLFF.

The rearrangement uses TRBV7-2 and TRBJ2-2; 7 bases fit TRBD2. Germline CDR1 reads SGHTA; CDR2 reads FQGNSA. This CDR3 has 16 amino acids. V was clipped by 6 bases and J by 4 bases; unmatched bases: 11. DNA for the CDR3: TGTGCCAGCAGTCTAGACGGGGGGACGGTCACCGGGGAGCTGTTTTTT. This gives the protein CASSLDGGTVTGELFF.

The rearrangement links TRBV6-1 to TRBJ1-6, with a weak D call TRBD1 (5 bases). Trimming stripped 1 base from V and 7 bases from J, with 8 bases between. Germline lookup yields CDR1 MNHNS and CDR2 SASEGT. The length of the CDR3 is 14 residues. The CDR3 region is CASSEGTPNSPLHF. The DNA for the CDR3 is TGTGCCAGCAGTGAAGGGACACCGAATTCACCCCTCCACTTT.

The genes are TRBV5-1 and TRBJ2-3; 11 positions match TRBD2. Per the germline V gene, CDR1 is SGHRS and CDR2 is YFSETQ. The CDR3 is made up of 15 amino acids. V trimming: 4 bases; J trimming: 2 bases; junction bases outside the gene matches: 3. The CDR3 DNA reads TGCGCCAGCAGCATTAGCGGGAGGGCCACAGATACGCAGTATTTT. It translates to CASSISGRATDTQYF.

This chain uses TRBV19 with TRBJ2-2; 9 nucleotides align to TRBD1. CDR3 size: 14 residues. The J segment lost 5 bases and the V segment lost 6 bases, leaving 4 bases of the junction unmatched. Germline loops: CDR1 LNHDA, CDR2 SQIVND (reference sequence). The CDR3 sequence is CASSPDRGTGELFF. For the CDR3, the DNA is TGTGCCAGTAGCCCCGACAGGGGGACCGGGGAGCTGTTTTTT.

The gene calls are TRBV12-5 and TRBJ1-5; D is ambiguous. The V gene's germline CDR1 is LGHNT and CDR2 FRNRAP. The CDR3 contains 15 residues. Trimming shortened V by 0 bases and J by 5 bases, and 11 bases separated the two germline ends. In DNA, the CDR3 is TGTGCTAGTGGTTTGGTGCCCGGTCGGGATCAGCCCCAGCATTTT. It yields the protein CASGLVPGRDQPQHF.

The genes are TRBV6-1 and TRBJ2-3, with 9 bases identical to TRBD1. CDR1 is MNHNS and CDR2 is SASEGT in the germline V gene. This CDR3 region has 17 residues. The J segment lost 6 bases and the V segment lost 2 bases, leaving 12 bases of the junction unmatched. This CDR3 reads CASSERTGAVLADTQYF. The CDR3, as DNA: TGTGCCAGCAGTGAACGGACAGGGGCAGTGTTAGCGGATACGCAGTATTTT.

The rearrangement joins TRBV28 to TRBJ1-2; perhaps TRBD1 as D (6 bases). There are 13 residues in the CDR3. V was cut by 6 bases and J by 5 bases, with 13 bases left in between. The germline CDR1 and CDR2 sequences are MDHEN and SYDVKM. As DNA, the CDR3 is TGTGCCAGCAGAGGGGGATGGGGGTATGGCTACACCTTC. Protein product: CASRGGWGYGYTF.

This clone has a handful of counts. The chain carries TRBV7-8 and TRBJ2-1, with 14 positions matching TRBD2. The CDR3 runs 16 residues. The junction had 8 bases not matched to a gene; V was cut back by 5 bases and J by 8 bases. Germline-derived CDR1 and CDR2 are SGHVS and FQNEAQ. This CDR3 reads CASSTRTSGGLDEQFF. In nucleotides, the CDR3 is TGTGCCAGCAGCACTCGGACTAGCGGGGGGTTGGATGAGCAGTTCTTC.

The chain recombines TRBV9 with TRBJ1-4; no reliable D call. CDR3 length: 16 residues. Germline values: CDR1 SGDLS, CDR2 YYNGEE. V was cut by 3 bases and J by 7 bases, with 19 bases left in between. CDR3 sequence (DNA): TGTGCCAGCAGCGCATCGGAGGGCCACTTCCGTGAAAAACTGTTTTTT. It encodes CASSASEGHFREKLFF.

The V call is TRBV6-6, the J call TRBJ2-1, with 10 bases aligning to TRBD1. This CDR3 has 14 residues. The ends lost 6 bases at V and 2 bases at J; junction bases unmatched: 1. The germline V gene encodes CDR1 MNHNY and CDR2 SVGAGI (reference sequence). CDR3 amino acids: CASRTGGAYNEQFF. DNA for the CDR3: TGTGCCAGCAGGACAGGGGGCGCCTACAATGAGCAGTTCTTC.

V gene TRBV6-1 combines with J gene TRBJ2-7; the match to TRBD1 covers 7 bases. The V gene end was trimmed by 0 bases and the J gene end by 3 bases; junction bases not matched to a gene: 8. This CDR3 has 16 amino acids. Germline V gene data show CDR1 as MNHNS and CDR2 as SASEGT. This CDR3 is CASSEALFDRVYEQYF. In DNA, the CDR3 is TGTGCCAGCAGTGAAGCTTTATTTGACAGGGTCTACGAGCAGTACTTC.

The rearrangement uses TRBV7-8 and TRBJ2-5; D is perhaps TRBD1 (6 bases). Trimming left V 3 bases short and J 5 bases short, with 19 bases between. This CDR3 spans 16 amino acids. The V gene's germline CDR1 is SGHVS and CDR2 FQNEAQ. CDR3 in DNA: TGTGCCAGCAGCTTTTCAGGAGCGAGTAGGGGGGAGACCCAGTACTTC. Translation: CASSFSGASRGETQYF.

The chain recombines TRBV18 with TRBJ1-1; D perhaps matches TRBD1 (6 bases). Germline V gives CDR1 KGHSH, CDR2 LQKENI. The CDR3 runs to 16 residues. V lost 4 bases and J lost 0, with 15 bases in between. The CDR3 DNA follows: TGTGCCAGCTCACTTAAGCGGGACACGATGAACACTGAAGCTTTCTTT. Protein product: CASSLKRDTMNTEAFF.

V and J are TRBV6-2 or TRBV6-3 and TRBJ1-1; possibly TRBD1 for D (6 bases). The germline CDR1 and CDR2 sequences are MNHEY and SVGEGT. Trimming took 4 bases from V and 0 from J, leaving 12 bases between them. This CDR3 contains 15 residues. CDR3 nucleotide sequence: TGTGCCAGCAGTTTTCTGGGACACCTGAACACTGAAGCTTTCTTT. Translating gives CASSFLGHLNTEAFF.

This chain uses TRBV24-1 with TRBJ2-3; perhaps TRBD1 as D (5 bases). The V end lost 6 bases, the J end lost 1 base, and 7 bases lay between the germline ends. Germline CDR1 reads KGHDR; CDR2 reads SFDVKD. This CDR3 has 13 amino acids. Here the CDR3 reads CATSLQGTDTQYF. In nucleotides, the CDR3 is TGTGCCACCAGTTTACAGGGCACAGATACGCAGTATTTT.

The V call is TRBV7-6, the J call TRBJ2-1; the D gene is possibly TRBD2 (6 bases). This CDR3 has 15 residues. V lost 5 bases, J lost 5 bases, and 16 bases lay in between. Germline-derived CDR1 and CDR2 are SGHVS and FNYEAQ. Here the CDR3 reads CASSRDFKPHNEQFF. For the CDR3, the DNA is TGTGCCAGCAGCAGGGACTTCAAACCCCACAATGAGCAGTTCTTC.

The chain couples TRBV10-3 to TRBJ2-3, with 7 bases aligning to TRBD1. The CDR3 has 17 residues. After removal of 3 bases from V and 5 bases from J, the junction contained 14 bases not matched to a gene. CDR1 is ENHRY, CDR2 SYGVKD, per germline. CDR3 in amino acids: CAISDLNRDSLIDTQYF. The CDR3, as DNA: TGTGCCATCAGTGACTTAAATAGGGACAGCTTAATAGATACGCAGTATTTT.

V gene TRBV2 combines with J gene TRBJ1-5; TRBD1 is a possible D gene (5 bases). Looked up from germline, CDR1 is SNHLY and CDR2 is FYNNEI. There are 11 residues in the CDR3. Trimming took off 7 bases at V and 10 bases at J, with 11 bases between the two ends. The DNA for the CDR3 is TGTGCCAGCAAGGTTCAGGGACCCCAGCATTTT. Translating gives CASKVQGPQHF.

The rearrangement links TRBV28 to TRBJ2-3, with 9 bases lining up with TRBD2. With 3 bases clipped from V and 3 bases from J, the junction kept 4 bases outside the gene matches. The CDR3 consists of 15 residues. Germline V gene sequence: CDR1 MDHEN, CDR2 SYDVKM. The CDR3 region has the DNA TGTGCCAGCAGTTTTTTAGCGGGAGTAACAGATACGCAGTATTTT. This translates into CASSFLAGVTDTQYF. The variable domain in full, completed from reference TRBV28 and TRBJ2-3, reads DVKVTQSSRYLVKRTGEKVFLECVQDMDHENMFWYRQDPGLGLRLIYFSYDVKMKEKGDIPEGYSVSREKKERFSLILESASTNQTSMYLCASSFLAGVTDTQYFGPGTRLTVL.

The chain has TRBV7-2 and TRBJ2-3, with 9 bases aligning to TRBD2. This CDR3 has 18 amino acids. V was clipped by 1 base and J by 5 bases; unmatched bases: 13. Germline V CDR1 and CDR2: SGHTA, FQGNSA. As DNA, the CDR3 is TGTGCCAGCAGCTTAGGGGGGTCTAGCGGGGTTTCGGGAGATACGCAGTATTTT. Amino acid sequence: CASSLGGSSGVSGDTQYF.